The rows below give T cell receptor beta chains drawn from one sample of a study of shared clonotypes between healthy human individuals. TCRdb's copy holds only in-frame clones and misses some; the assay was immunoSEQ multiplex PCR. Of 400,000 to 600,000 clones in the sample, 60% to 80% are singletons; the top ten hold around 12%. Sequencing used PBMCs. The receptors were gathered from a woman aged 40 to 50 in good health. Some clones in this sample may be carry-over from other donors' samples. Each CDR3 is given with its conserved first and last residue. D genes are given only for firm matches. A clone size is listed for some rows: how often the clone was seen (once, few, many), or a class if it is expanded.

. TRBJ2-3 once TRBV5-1 CASTPSGPSSTDTQYF TGCGCCAGCACCCCGTCGGGGCCATCTAGCACAGATACGCAGTATTTT
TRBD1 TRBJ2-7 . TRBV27 CASSPDRGPYEQYF TGTGCCAGCAGTCCGGACAGGGGTCCCTACGAGCAGTACTTC
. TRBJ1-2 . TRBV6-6 CATCRAPWYGYTF TGTGCCACCTGCAGGGCCCCTTGGTATGGCTACACCTTC
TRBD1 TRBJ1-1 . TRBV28 CASSLGRGPDTEAFF TGTGCCAGCAGTTTAGGCAGGGGGCCGGACACTGAAGCTTTCTTT
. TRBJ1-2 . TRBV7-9 CASSSTGEIRYGYTF TGTGCCAGCAGCTCGACCGGCGAAATTCGATATGGCTACACCTTC
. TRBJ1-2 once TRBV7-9 CASSLEVNYGYTF TGTGCCAGCAGCTTAGAGGTGAACTATGGCTACACCTTC
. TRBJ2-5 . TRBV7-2 CASSLATAWQETQYF TGTGCCAGCAGCTTAGCCACAGCATGGCAAGAGACCCAGTACTTC
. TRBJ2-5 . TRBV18 CASRETETQYF TGTGCCAGCAGGGAGACAGAGACCCAGTACTTC
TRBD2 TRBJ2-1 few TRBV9 CASSLTGTSVNEQFF TGTGCCAGCAGCCTCACGGGGACTAGCGTCAATGAGCAGTTCTTC
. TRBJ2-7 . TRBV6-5 CASGRTYEQYF TGTGCCAGCGGGCGGACCTACGAGCAGTACTTC
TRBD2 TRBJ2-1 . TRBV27 CASKVGSGTSYNEQFF TGTGCCAGCAAAGTAGGGAGCGGGACCTCCTACAATGAGCAGTTCTTC
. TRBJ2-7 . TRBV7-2 CASSLVGSGSVEQYF TGTGCCAGCAGCTTAGTAGGGAGCGGTTCGGTCGAGCAGTACTTC
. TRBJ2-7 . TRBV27 CASSLLVFDYEQYF TGTGCCAGCAGTTTACTAGTTTTTGACTACGAGCAGTACTTC
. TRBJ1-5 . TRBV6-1 CASSEGRFGQPQHF TGTGCCAGCAGTGAAGGGCGGTTCGGTCAGCCCCAGCATTTT
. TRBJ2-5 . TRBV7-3 CASSLGAQETQYF TGTGCCAGCAGCTTGGGGGCCCAAGAGACCCAGTACTTC
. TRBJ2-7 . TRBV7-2 CASSLNSGASYEQYF TGTGCCAGCAGCTTGAATAGCGGTGCTTCCTACGAGCAGTACTTC
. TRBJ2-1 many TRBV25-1 CASSASPGNEQFF TGTGCCAGCAGTGCTTCCCCTGGGAATGAGCAGTTCTTC
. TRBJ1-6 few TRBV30 CAWSGGTPNNSPLHF TGTGCCTGGAGTGGTGGGACACCAAATAATTCACCCCTCCACTTT
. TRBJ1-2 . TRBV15 CATSSRGGEYGYTF TGTGCCACCAGCAGTCGTGGGGGGGAATATGGCTACACCTTC
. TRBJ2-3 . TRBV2 CARKNPGVARGTDTQYF TGTGCCAGAAAGAATCCGGGGGTAGCCCGCGGTACAGATACGCAGTATTTT
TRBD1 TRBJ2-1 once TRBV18 CASSPGTGVNEQFF TGTGCCAGCTCACCCGGGACAGGGGTCAATGAGCAGTTCTTC
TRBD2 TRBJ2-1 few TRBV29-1 CSVEGLGGSYNEQFF TGCAGCGTTGAAGGACTGGGCGGGAGCTACAATGAGCAGTTCTTC
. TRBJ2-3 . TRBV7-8 CASSLVVSTDTQYF TGTGCCAGCAGCTTAGTGGTCAGCACAGATACGCAGTATTTT
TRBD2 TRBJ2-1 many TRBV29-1 CSVDGLAERSYNEQFF TGCAGCGTTGATGGGCTAGCGGAGCGTTCCTACAATGAGCAGTTCTTC
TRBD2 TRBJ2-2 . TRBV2 CASSATSGRASTGELFF TGTGCCAGCAGTGCGACTAGCGGGAGGGCGAGTACCGGGGAGCTGTTTTTT
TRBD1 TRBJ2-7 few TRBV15 CATSRSRTGAEQYF TGTGCCACCAGCAGATCCAGGACAGGGGCCGAGCAGTACTTC
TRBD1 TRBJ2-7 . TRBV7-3 CASSLRLGQGGQSSYEQYF TGTGCCAGCAGCTTAAGGCTTGGACAGGGGGGCCAGAGCTCCTACGAGCAGTACTTC
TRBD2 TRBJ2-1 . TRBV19 CASSPGGGRAAVEQFF TGTGCCAGTAGTCCCGGTGGCGGGAGGGCGGCGGTGGAGCAGTTCTTC
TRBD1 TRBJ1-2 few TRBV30 CAWGGAGGGYTF TGTGCCTGGGGGGGCGCAGGGGGCGGCTACACCTTC
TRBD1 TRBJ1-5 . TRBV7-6 CASSLGQGGDQPQHF TGTGCCAGCAGCTTAGGACAGGGTGGAGATCAGCCCCAGCATTTT
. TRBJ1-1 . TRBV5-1 CASSLAGYDTEAFF TGCGCCAGCAGCTTGGCGGGGTATGACACTGAAGCTTTCTTT
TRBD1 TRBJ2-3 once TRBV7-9 CASSNRDRGPDTQYF TGTGCCAGCAGCAACCGGGACAGAGGCCCAGATACGCAGTATTTT
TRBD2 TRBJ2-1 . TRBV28 CASSFSRTSIYNEQFF TGTGCCAGCAGTTTTTCCAGGACTAGCATCTACAATGAGCAGTTCTTC
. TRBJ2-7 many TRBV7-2 CASSLAQSYEQYF TGTGCCAGCAGCTTAGCGCAATCCTACGAGCAGTACTTC
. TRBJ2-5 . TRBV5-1 CASSLTVQETQYF TGCGCCAGCAGCTTGACAGTACAAGAGACCCAGTACTTC
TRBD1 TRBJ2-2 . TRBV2 CASRTGGANTGELFF TGTGCCAGCAGGACAGGGGGCGCGAACACCGGGGAGCTGTTTTTT
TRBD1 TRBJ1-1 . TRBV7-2 CASSLNRGYGEAFF TGTGCCAGCAGCCTAAACAGGGGATACGGTGAAGCTTTCTTT
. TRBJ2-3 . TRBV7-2 CASSLVGGSGSDTQYF TGTGCCAGCAGCTTAGTGGGTGGGAGTGGATCAGATACGCAGTATTTT
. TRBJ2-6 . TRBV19 CASSIGGANSGANVLTF TGTGCCAGTAGTATCGGGGGCGCCAACTCTGGGGCCAACGTCCTGACTTTC
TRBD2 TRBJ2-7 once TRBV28 CASSTTSGNYEQYF TGTGCCAGCAGTACTACTAGCGGGAACTACGAGCAGTACTTC
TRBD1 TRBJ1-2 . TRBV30 CAWRPKGQGGGYTF TGTGCCTGGAGACCAAAAGGACAGGGAGGAGGCTACACCTTC
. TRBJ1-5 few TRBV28 CASSPGGSNQPQHF TGTGCCAGCAGTCCGGGGGGCAGCAATCAGCCCCAGCATTTT
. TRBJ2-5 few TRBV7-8 CASSLQQETQYF TGTGCCAGCAGCTTACAACAAGAGACCCAGTACTTC
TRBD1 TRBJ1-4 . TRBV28 CASSLPGQAPTNEKLFF TGTGCCAGCAGTTTACCAGGACAGGCCCCAACTAATGAAAAACTGTTTTTT
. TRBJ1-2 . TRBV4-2 CASSQVPDYYGYTF TGTGCCAGCAGCCAAGTTCCGGACTACTATGGCTACACCTTC
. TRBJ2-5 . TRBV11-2 CASSLAFGAQETQYF TGTGCCAGCAGCTTAGCCTTTGGGGCCCAAGAGACCCAGTACTTC
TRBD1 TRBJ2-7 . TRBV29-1 CSVGTEGRSEQYF TGCAGCGTGGGGACAGAGGGAAGGTCCGAGCAGTACTTC
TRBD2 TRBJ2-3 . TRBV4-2 CASSQDGSGGGTDTQYF TGTGCCAGCAGCCAAGATGGGAGCGGGGGGGGCACAGATACGCAGTATTTT
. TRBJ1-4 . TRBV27 CASTSSLLWGEKLFF TGTGCCAGCACCTCCAGCCTACTATGGGGTGAAAAACTGTTTTTT
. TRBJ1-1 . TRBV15 CATSRVLQPEAFF TGTGCCACCAGCAGAGTCTTGCAACCTGAAGCTTTCTTT
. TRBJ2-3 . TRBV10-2 CATTDTRGRDTQYF TGCGCCACTACGGACACCCGCGGGCGTGATACGCAGTATTTT
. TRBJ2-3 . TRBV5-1 CASSRSSSTDTQYF TGCGCCAGCAGCCGATCCTCTAGCACAGATACGCAGTATTTT
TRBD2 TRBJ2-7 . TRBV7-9 CASSAGGTSGITYEQYF TGTGCCAGCAGCGCGGGCGGGACTAGCGGAATAACCTACGAGCAGTACTTC
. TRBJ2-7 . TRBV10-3 CAISGTYEQYF TGTGCCATCAGTGGGACTTACGAGCAGTACTTC
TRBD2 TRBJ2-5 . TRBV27 CASSTGLRETQYF TGTGCCAGCAGCACGGGACTACGGGAGACCCAGTACTTC
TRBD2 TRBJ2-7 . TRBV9 CASSVAYGTSGTYEQYF TGTGCCAGCAGCGTAGCTTACGGTACTAGCGGGACCTACGAGCAGTACTTC